The rows below give T cell receptor beta chains drawn from one sample of a study of Graves' ophthalmopathy and Graves' hyperthyroidism. In TCRdb, the multiplex PCR reads were re-called with MiXCR into one record per CDR3 protein. This sample carries more than 550,000 distinct CDR3 sequences, over 40% of them seen once, and the ten largest clones take around 3%. Specimen: peripheral blood. These receptors came from an adult man with Graves' ophthalmopathy. Each CDR3 is given with its conserved first and last residue. A D gene is named only where the DNA matches it firmly. Clone sizes are given selectively: once, few, many, or a class where the clone is expanded.

V	D	length	size	J	DNA	CDR3
TRBV7-9	.	14	many	TRBJ2-5	TGTGCCAGCAGCCACACAGGGGGGGGAGAGACCCAGTACTTC	CASSHTGGGETQYF
TRBV25-1	.	14	once	TRBJ2-7	TGTGCCAGCAGTGGGCGAGAGGGACCCTACGAGCAGTGCTTC	CASSGREGPYEQCF
TRBV7-8	.	15	many	TRBJ1-1	TGTGCCAGCAGCTTTTCTCTGGTTGGGTACACTGAAGCTTTCTTT	CASSFSLVGYTEAFF
TRBV2	.	15	.	TRBJ1-1	TGTGCCAGCAGGGCTGGGGCAATCATGAACACTGAAGCTTTCTTT	CASRAGAIMNTEAFF
TRBV6-1	TRBD1	16	few	TRBJ1-1	TGTGCCAGCAGTCCCCGTCCCGGGACAGGGGGTCCTGAAGCTTTCTTT	CASSPRPGTGGPEAFF
TRBV25-1	.	14	.	TRBJ1-1	TGTGCCAGCACCCTGGGCGGATCGAACACTGAAGCTTTCTTT	CASTLGGSNTEAFF
TRBV7-9	TRBD2	15	.	TRBJ2-5	TGTGCCAGCAGTAGAGGGACTAGCGGGGTGGAGACCCAGTACTTC	CASSRGTSGVETQYF
TRBV14	.	17	few	TRBJ1-1	TGTGCCAGCAGCCAAGGGCGGGATATAGGTGTCAACACTGAAGCTTTCTTT	CASSQGRDIGVNTEAFF
TRBV13	.	15	many	TRBJ2-7	TGTGCCAGCAGCCAACGGGGCGCACGCTCCTACGAGCAGTACTTC	CASSQRGARSYEQYF
TRBV10-3	.	11	.	TRBJ2-7	TGTGCCATCACCCCAGGGGGGGGGCAGTACTTC	CAITPGGGQYF
TRBV19	.	15	.	TRBJ1-4	TGTGCCAGCAGTGAAAGGACAGTTAGTAATGAAAAACTGTTTTTT	CASSERTVSNEKLFF
TRBV6-6	.	14	few	TRBJ1-5	TGTGCCAGCGGGGGACTGGGGGCAAATCAGCCCCAGCATTTT	CASGGLGANQPQHF
TRBV2	.	13	.	TRBJ2-5	TGTGCCAGCGTCGAGTCCCAGGGGGAGACCCAGTACTTC	CASVESQGETQYF
TRBV6-6	.	14	many	TRBJ1-4	TGTGCCAGCTTACTTGGGACGAATAATGAAAAACTGTTTTTT	CASLLGTNNEKLFF
TRBV29-1	.	13	.	TRBJ2-5	TGCAGCCAATATACGGCGGGAAAAGAGACCCAGTACTTC	CSQYTAGKETQYF
TRBV6-5	.	13	few	TRBJ2-7	TGTGCCAGCAGTTCCCACAGGGACTACGAGCAGTACTTC	CASSSHRDYEQYF
TRBV2	TRBD1	13	.	TRBJ1-6	TGTGCCAGCTGGAGGACAGGGGGTTCACCCCTCCACTTT	CASWRTGGSPLHF
TRBV20-1	.	13	many	TRBJ1-5	TGCAGTGCCCTGCCCCCGAGCAATCAGCCCCAGCATTTT	CSALPPSNQPQHF
TRBV7-2	TRBD1	15	.	TRBJ1-2	TGTGCCAGCGTCCCGGAGGACAGGGAGGTAGAGGGCTACACCTTC	CASVPEDREVEGYTF
TRBV2	TRBD1	17	many	TRBJ1-1	TGTGCCAGCAGCAATCTGGGGGCCGGGACAGGGATCACTGAAGCTTTCTTT	CASSNLGAGTGITEAFF
TRBV19	.	12	.	TRBJ1-2	TGTGCCTGGAGTGCTAAAATTGGGGGCTACACCTTC	CAWSAKIGGYTF
TRBV30	.	12	.	TRBJ1-1	TGTGCCTGGAGCTACACGAACACTGAAGCTTTCTTT	CAWSYTNTEAFF
TRBV27	TRBD2	16	.	TRBJ2-5	TGTGCCAGCAGTTCAGGGCTAGCGGGCCTACAAGAGACCCAGTACTTC	CASSSGLAGLQETQYF
TRBV7-8	.	12	many	TRBJ2-7	TGTGCCAGCAGCTTTTTCGATAGCGAGCAGTACTTC	CASSFFDSEQYF
TRBV20-1	.	16	.	TRBJ1-6	TGCAGTGCTAGGGCGAGCGGGAGCTCCTATAATTCACCCCTCCACTTT	CSARASGSSYNSPLHF
TRBV7-9	TRBD1	13	.	TRBJ2-7	TGTGCCTGGAGTGGGGGGACAGGCTACGAGCAGTACTTC	CAWSGGTGYEQYF
TRBV10-3	TRBD1	19	.	TRBJ1-3	TGTGCCATCAGTGCCCGTGAAGGGGCAGGGGGACGCACTGGAAACACCATATATTTT	CAISAREGAGGRTGNTIYF
TRBV7-9	TRBD2	16	once	TRBJ2-7	TGCGCCAGCAGCCAAGAGGGACTAGCGGGAGCCTACGAGCAGTACTTC	CASSQEGLAGAYEQYF
TRBV7-9	.	11	many	TRBJ1-4	TGTGCCAGCAGCTTCAAAGAAAAACTGTTTTTT	CASSFKEKLFF
TRBV2	.	12	.	TRBJ2-7	TGTGCCAGCACATATAGGGCCTACGAGCAGTACTTC	CASTYRAYEQYF
TRBV29-1	.	15	.	TRBJ1-5	TGCAGCGTCCGTCGGGGGTGTTGGGGCAATCAGCCCCAGCATTTT	CSVRRGCWGNQPQHF
TRBV6-5	.	15	few	TRBJ1-1	TGTGCCAGCAGTTACTCGGCAGGGTTGAACACTGAAGCTTTCTTT	CASSYSAGLNTEAFF
TRBV6-1	.	16	few	TRBJ2-7	TGTGCCAGCAGGGACAAGTGGGGGCCTGGCTCCTACGAGCAGTACTTC	CASRDKWGPGSYEQYF
TRBV3-1	.	14	few	TRBJ1-2	TGTGCCAGCAGCCTCCGGGGGCAGTACTATGGCTACACCTTC	CASSLRGQYYGYTF
TRBV5-1	.	16	.	TRBJ1-1	TGCGCCAGCAGCTTGGACGGGGCCGCCTTGGGGGGTGAAGCTTTCTTT	CASSLDGAALGGEAFF
TRBV25-1	TRBD1	14	.	TRBJ2-5	TGTGCCAGCTCCGGGACAGGCACCGAAGAGACCCAGTACTTC	CASSGTGTEETQYF
TRBV2	.	16	many	TRBJ1-1	TGTGCCAGCAGTGAATCGGGCAGGGGACCTAACACTGAAGCTTTCTTT	CASSESGRGPNTEAFF
TRBV7-9	.	11	.	TRBJ2-1	TGTGCCAGCAGCTTAAGGAATGAGCAGTTCTTC	CASSLRNEQFF
TRBV12-3/TRBV12-4	TRBD1	13	few	TRBJ2-3	TGTGCCAGCAACAACAGGGGGATAGATACGCAGTATTTT	CASNNRGIDTQYF
TRBV29-1	.	13	many	TRBJ2-2	TGCAGCGTTGCCGTTATGAACACCGGGGAGCTGTTTTTT	CSVAVMNTGELFF
TRBV7-8	TRBD1	18	many	TRBJ1-4	TGTGCCAGCAGCCTAAGGGGGCGGATTGCTACAACTAATGAAAAACTGTTTTTT	CASSLRGRIATTNEKLFF